This TCR beta chain was identified during a study of blood T cell repertoires in COVID-19. The CDR3 spans 15 residues. The germline V gene encodes CDR1 KGHSH and CDR2 LQKENI. Between the trimmed V and J ends, which lost 6 bases and 5 bases, there was a span of 19 bases. Produced via immunoSEQ multiplex PCR; TCRdb's table is partial and in-frame only. The sample holds around 300,000 clones; around 86% are singletons and the top ten take 2% to 2.5%. The J gene is TRBJ1-2, the V gene TRBV18, with D tentatively TRBD1 (6 bases). This sequence originates from a man aged 50 to 60 with acute or convalescent COVID-19. The specimen was peripheral blood. CDR3: CASSPTTGTTYGYTF. CDR3 nucleotides: TGTGCCAGCTCCCCTACGACCGGGACAACTTATGGCTACACCTTC.